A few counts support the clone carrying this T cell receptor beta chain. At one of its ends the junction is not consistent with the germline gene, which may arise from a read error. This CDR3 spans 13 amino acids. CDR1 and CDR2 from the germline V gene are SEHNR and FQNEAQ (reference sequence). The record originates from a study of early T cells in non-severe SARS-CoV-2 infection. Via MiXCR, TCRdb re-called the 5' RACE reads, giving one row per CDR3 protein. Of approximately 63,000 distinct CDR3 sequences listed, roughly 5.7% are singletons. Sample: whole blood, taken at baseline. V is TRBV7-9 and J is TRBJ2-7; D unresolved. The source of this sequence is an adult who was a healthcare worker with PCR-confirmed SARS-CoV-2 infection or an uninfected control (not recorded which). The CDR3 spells CASSYQSQDGRDF. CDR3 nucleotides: TGTGCCAGCAGCTATCAGAGCCAGGACGGCCGGGACTTC.